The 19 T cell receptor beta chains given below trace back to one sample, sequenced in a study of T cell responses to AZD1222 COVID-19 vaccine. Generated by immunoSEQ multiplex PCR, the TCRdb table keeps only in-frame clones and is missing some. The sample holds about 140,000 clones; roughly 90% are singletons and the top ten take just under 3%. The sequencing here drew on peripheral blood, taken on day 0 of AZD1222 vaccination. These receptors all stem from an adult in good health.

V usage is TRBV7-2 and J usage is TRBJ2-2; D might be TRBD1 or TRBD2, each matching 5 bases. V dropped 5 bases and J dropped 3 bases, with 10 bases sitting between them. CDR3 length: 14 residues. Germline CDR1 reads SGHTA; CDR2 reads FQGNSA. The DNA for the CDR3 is TGTGCCAGCAGCCAGGGACCCTACACCGGGGAGCTGTTTTTT. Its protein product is CASSQGPYTGELFF.

CDR3 in DNA: TGTGCCAGCAGCATTGGGACTAGCGGGATCCCCTACAATGAGCAGTTCTTC. Protein product: CASSIGTSGIPYNEQFF. This chain links TRBV9 with TRBJ2-1; 13 bases are a match to TRBD2. V gave up 4 bases and J gave up 2 bases; unmatched junction bases: 6. The CDR3 covers 17 residues. Germline assignment: CDR1 SGDLS and CDR2 YYNGEE.

CDR3 region: CASSSGTSDTGELFF. DNA of the CDR3: TGTGCCAGCAGTTCCGGGACTAGTGACACCGGGGAGCTGTTTTTT. The chain links TRBV6-2 or TRBV6-3 to TRBJ2-2, with 8 bases fitting TRBD2. From germline, CDR1 is MNHEY and CDR2 SVGEGT. This CDR3 comprises 15 residues. The V segment lost 4 bases and the J segment 3 bases; nucleotides outside the gene matches: 4.

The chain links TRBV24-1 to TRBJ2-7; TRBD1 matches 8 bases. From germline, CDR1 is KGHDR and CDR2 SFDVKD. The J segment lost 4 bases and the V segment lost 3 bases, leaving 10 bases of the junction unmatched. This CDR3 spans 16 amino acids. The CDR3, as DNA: TGTGCCACCAGTGATGAACCCCGGGACAGGACTTACGAGCAGTACTTC. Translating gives CATSDEPRDRTYEQYF.

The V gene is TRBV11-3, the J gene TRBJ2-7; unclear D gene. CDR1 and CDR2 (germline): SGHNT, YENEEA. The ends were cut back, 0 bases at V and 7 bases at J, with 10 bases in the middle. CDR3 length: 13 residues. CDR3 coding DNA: TGTGCCAGCAGCTTAGAACCTCTCCGGGAGCAGTACTTC. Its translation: CASSLEPLREQYF.

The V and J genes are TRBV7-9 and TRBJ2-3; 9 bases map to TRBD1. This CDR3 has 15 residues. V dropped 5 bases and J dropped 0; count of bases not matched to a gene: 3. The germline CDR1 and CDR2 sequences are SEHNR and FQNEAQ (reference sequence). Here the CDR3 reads CASSPTGGSTDTQYF. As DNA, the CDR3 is TGTGCCAGCAGCCCGACAGGGGGAAGCACAGATACGCAGTATTTT.

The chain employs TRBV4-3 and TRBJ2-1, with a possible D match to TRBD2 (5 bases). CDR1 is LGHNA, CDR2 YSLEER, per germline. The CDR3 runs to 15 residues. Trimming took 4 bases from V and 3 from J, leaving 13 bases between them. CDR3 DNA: TGCGCCAGCAGCCTATCCTATCGGGGCTACAATGAGCAGTTCTTC. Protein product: CASSLSYRGYNEQFF.

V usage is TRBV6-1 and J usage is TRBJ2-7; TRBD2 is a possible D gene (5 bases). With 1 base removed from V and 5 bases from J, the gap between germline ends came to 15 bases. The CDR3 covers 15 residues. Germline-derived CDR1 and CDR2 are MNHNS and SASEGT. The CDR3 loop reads CASSEGPSSGNEQYF. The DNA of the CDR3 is TGTGCCAGCAGTGAAGGTCCTAGCTCGGGGAACGAGCAGTACTTC.

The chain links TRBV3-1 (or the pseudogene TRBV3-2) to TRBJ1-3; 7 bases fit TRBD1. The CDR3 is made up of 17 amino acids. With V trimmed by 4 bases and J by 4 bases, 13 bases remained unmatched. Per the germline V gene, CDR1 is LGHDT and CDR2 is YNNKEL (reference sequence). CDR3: CASSRGDSYGSGNTIYF. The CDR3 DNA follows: TGTGCCAGCAGCCGCGGGGACAGCTATGGGTCGGGAAACACCATATATTTT.

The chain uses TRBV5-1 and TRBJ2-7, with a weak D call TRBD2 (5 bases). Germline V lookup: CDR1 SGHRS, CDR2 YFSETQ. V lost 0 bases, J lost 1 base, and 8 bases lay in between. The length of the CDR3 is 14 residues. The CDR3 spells CASSLAPGSYEQYF. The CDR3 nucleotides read TGCGCCAGCAGCTTGGCTCCGGGATCCTACGAGCAGTACTTC.

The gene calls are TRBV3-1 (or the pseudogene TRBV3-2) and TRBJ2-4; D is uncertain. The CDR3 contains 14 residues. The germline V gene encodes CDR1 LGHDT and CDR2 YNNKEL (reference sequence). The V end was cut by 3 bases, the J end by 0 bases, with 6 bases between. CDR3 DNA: TGTGCCAGCAGCCAGTCCGTAGCCAAAAACATTCAGTACTTC. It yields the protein CASSQSVAKNIQYF.

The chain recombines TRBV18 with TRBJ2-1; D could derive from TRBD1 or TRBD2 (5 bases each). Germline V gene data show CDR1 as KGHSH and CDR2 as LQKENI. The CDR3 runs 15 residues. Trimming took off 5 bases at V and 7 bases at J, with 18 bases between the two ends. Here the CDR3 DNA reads TGTGCCAGCTCATCTCTATCGGGGCCGGGGAATGAGCAGTTCTTC. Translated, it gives CASSSLSGPGNEQFF.

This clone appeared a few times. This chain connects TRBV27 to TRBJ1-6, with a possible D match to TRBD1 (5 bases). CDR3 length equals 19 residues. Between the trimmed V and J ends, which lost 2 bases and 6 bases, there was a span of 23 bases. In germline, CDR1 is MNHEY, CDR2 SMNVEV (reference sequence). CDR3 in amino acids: CASSLGALVAGSGNSPLHF. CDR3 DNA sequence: TGTGCCAGCAGTTTAGGGGCTTTGGTGGCAGGGTCGGGTAATTCACCCCTCCACTTT.

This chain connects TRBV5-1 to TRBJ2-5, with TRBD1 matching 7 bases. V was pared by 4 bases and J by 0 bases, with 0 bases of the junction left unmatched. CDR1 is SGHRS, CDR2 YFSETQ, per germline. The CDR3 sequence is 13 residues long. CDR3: CASSTGDQETQYF. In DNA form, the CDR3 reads TGCGCCAGCAGCACAGGGGACCAAGAGACCCAGTACTTC.

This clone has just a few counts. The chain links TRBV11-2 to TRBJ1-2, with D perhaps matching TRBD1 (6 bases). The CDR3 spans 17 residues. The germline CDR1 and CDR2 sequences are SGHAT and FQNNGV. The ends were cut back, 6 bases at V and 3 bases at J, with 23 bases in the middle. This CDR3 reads CASRPPGGGRVDYGYTF. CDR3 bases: TGTGCCAGCAGACCTCCCGGCGGGGGCAGGGTCGACTATGGCTACACCTTC.

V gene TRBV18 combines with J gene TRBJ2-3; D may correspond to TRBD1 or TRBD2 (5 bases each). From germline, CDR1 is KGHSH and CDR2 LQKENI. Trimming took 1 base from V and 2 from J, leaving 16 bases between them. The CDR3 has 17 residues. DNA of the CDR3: TGTGCCAGCTCACCACTGGCAGGGAAGAGGGCCACAGATACGCAGTATTTT. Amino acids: CASSPLAGKRATDTQYF.

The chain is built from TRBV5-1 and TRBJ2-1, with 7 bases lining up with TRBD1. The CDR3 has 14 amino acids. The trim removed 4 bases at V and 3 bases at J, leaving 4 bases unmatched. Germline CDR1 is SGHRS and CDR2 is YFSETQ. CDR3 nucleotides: TGCGCCAGCAGCCCAGGACAGGACTACAATGAGCAGTTCTTC. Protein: CASSPGQDYNEQFF.

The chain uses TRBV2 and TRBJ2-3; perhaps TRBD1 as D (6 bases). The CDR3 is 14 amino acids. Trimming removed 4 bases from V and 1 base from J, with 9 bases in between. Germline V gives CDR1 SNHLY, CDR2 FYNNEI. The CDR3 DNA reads TGTGCCAGCAGTGTACAGGGAGGCACAGATACGCAGTATTTT. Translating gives CASSVQGGTDTQYF. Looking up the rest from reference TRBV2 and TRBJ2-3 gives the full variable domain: EPEVTQTPSHQVTQMGQEVILRCVPISNHLYFYWYRQILGQKVEFLVSFYNNEISEKSEIFDDQFSVERPDGSNFTLKIRSTKLEDSAMYFCASSVQGGTDTQYFGPGTRLTVL.

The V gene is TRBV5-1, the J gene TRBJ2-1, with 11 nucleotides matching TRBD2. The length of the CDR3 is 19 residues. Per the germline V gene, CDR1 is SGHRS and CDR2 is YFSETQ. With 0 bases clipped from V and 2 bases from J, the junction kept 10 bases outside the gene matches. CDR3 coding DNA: TGCGCCAGCAGCTTGGGACTAGCGGGGTACAGATTCACCTACAATGAGCAGTTCTTC. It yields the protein CASSLGLAGYRFTYNEQFF.